A single sample is the source of the 21 T cell receptor beta chains below, sequenced in a study of blood T cell repertoires in COVID-19. The data were produced by immunoSEQ multiplex PCR, yet TCRdb's version contains in-frame clones alone and is incomplete. Among some 300,000 clones listed, 90% were seen once. The specimen was peripheral blood. Receptors were obtained from a woman aged 45-65 years with COVID-19, enrolled during active disease.

This clone came up a few times. V usage is TRBV5-5 and J usage is TRBJ1-1; no definite D call. This CDR3 spans 14 amino acids. Trimming shortened V by 0 bases and J by 1 base, and 7 bases separated the two germline ends. Germline V gives CDR1 SGHKS, CDR2 YYEKEE (reference sequence). CDR3 sequence (DNA): TGTGCCAGCAGCTTGGGGCGGCCGAACACTGAAGCTTTCTTT. Residues: CASSLGRPNTEAFF. Based on the CDR3 plus reference TRBV5-5 and TRBJ1-1, the full variable domain is DAGVTQSPTHLIKTRGQQVTLRCSPISGHKSVSWYQQVLGQGPQFIFQYYEKEERGRGNFPDRFSARQFPNYSSELNVNALLLGDSALYLCASSLGRPNTEAFFGQGTRLTVV.

The genes are TRBV4-1 and TRBJ1-4; D not resolved. Germline CDR1 MGHRA, CDR2 YSYEKL. The ends were cut back, 3 bases at V and 8 bases at J, with 10 bases in the middle. The CDR3 runs 13 residues. As DNA, the CDR3 is TGCGCCAGCAGCCAGCAGAGGGCGGAAAAACTGTTTTTT. Encoded protein: CASSQQRAEKLFF.

The rearrangement links TRBV6-7 to TRBJ2-7; 8 bases match TRBD2. TRBV6-7 has ORF status, its function being uncertain. The CDR3 loop spans 15 amino acids. Trimming at V came to 0 bases and at J to 5 bases, leaving 6 bases not matched to a gene. DNA of the CDR3: TGTGCCAGCAGTTACTCTCGGGCGGGAGGAGACGAGCAGTACTTC. It codes for CASSYSRAGGDEQYF.

The genes are TRBV2 and TRBJ1-3; maybe TRBD1 (5 bases). Germline lookup yields CDR1 SNHLY and CDR2 FYNNEI. The CDR3 totals 14 residues. V dropped 6 bases and J dropped 0 bases, with 9 bases sitting between them. The CDR3 here is CASRGPSSGNTIYF. For the CDR3, the DNA is TGTGCCAGCAGGGGGCCTTCCTCTGGAAACACCATATATTTT.

This clone was recorded a few times. This sequence joins TRBV19 and TRBJ1-6; D perhaps matches TRBD1 (5 bases). Trimming took off 5 bases at V and 10 bases at J, with 18 bases between the two ends. The CDR3 totals 15 residues. CDR1 is LNHDA and CDR2 is SQIVND in the germline V gene (reference sequence). CDR3 loop: CASSDRFGGDSPLHF. Here the CDR3 DNA reads TGTGCCAGTAGTGACCGCTTCGGAGGGGACTCACCCCTCCACTTT.

The rearrangement links TRBV7-2 to TRBJ2-4; 8 nucleotides match TRBD1. This CDR3 contains 13 residues. Germline V gene lookup returns CDR1 SGHTA and CDR2 FQGNSA. After removal of 5 bases from V and 8 bases from J, the junction contained 5 bases not matched to a gene. CDR3 sequence: CASSIGQGYIQYF. The CDR3 DNA reads TGTGCCAGCAGCATAGGACAGGGTTACATTCAGTACTTC. The complete variable domain, with remaining parts taken from reference TRBV7-2 and TRBJ2-4, reads GAGVSQSPSNKVTEKGKDVELRCDPISGHTALYWYRQSLGQGLEFLIYFQGNSAPDKSGLPSDRFSAERTGGSVSTLTIQRTQQEDSAVYLCASSIGQGYIQYFGAGTRLSVL.

CDR3 sequence (DNA): TGTGCCACCAGTGACCCGGGACAGGCGCCTCAAGAGACCCAGTACTTC. It translates to CATSDPGQAPQETQYF. This chain joins TRBV24-1 and TRBJ2-5; TRBD1 aligns across 8 bases. The CDR3 spans 16 residues. Germline lookup yields CDR1 KGHDR and CDR2 SFDVKD. V lost 4 bases to trimming and J lost 2 bases; unmatched junction nucleotides: 8.

The CDR3 region has the DNA TGTGCCAGCAGGGCTGCGGGGTCCCGAGAGACCCAGTACTTC. Translating gives CASRAAGSRETQYF. This rearrangement joins TRBV6-5 to TRBJ2-5, with D tentatively TRBD2 (6 bases). The germline V gene has CDR1 MNHEY and CDR2 SVGAGI. V was clipped by 6 bases and J by 4 bases, with 15 bases between them. The CDR3 totals 14 residues.

The chain combines TRBV7-2 with TRBJ1-1; D unclear. Trimming shortened V by 5 bases and J by 7 bases, and 11 bases separated the two germline ends. Germline V gives CDR1 SGHTA, CDR2 FQGNSA. This CDR3 has 12 amino acids. CDR3 sequence (DNA): TGTGCCAGCAGCCCTAGACCGCGTGAAGCTTTCTTT. Its protein product is CASSPRPREAFF.

This clone has a single count. The chain combines TRBV2 with TRBJ2-5, with 7 bases identical to TRBD2. CDR1 and CDR2 (germline): SNHLY, FYNNEI. Losses at the gene ends were 5 bases for V and 4 bases for J; bases not matched to a gene: 4. This CDR3 has 13 amino acids. For the CDR3, the DNA is TGTGCCAGCAGTCGCGGGAGATTAGAGACCCAGTACTTC. Protein product: CASSRGRLETQYF.

The genes are TRBV5-1 and TRBJ2-1; D gene ambiguous. Trimming shortened V by 3 bases and J by 8 bases, and 12 bases separated the two germline ends. Germline V gene sequence: CDR1 SGHRS, CDR2 YFSETQ. This CDR3 contains 13 residues. CDR3 loop: CASSSTTTDEQFF. CDR3 nucleotide sequence: TGCGCCAGCAGCTCCACAACTACCGATGAGCAGTTCTTC.

This rearrangement joins TRBV5-6 to TRBJ2-5; D possibly corresponds to TRBD1 (6 bases). Between the trimmed V and J ends, which lost 0 bases and 5 bases, there was a span of 20 bases. This CDR3 region has 17 residues. Germline CDR1 and CDR2: SGHDT and YYEEEE. CDR3 in amino acids: CASSLALRRTEEETQYF. CDR3 in DNA: TGTGCCAGCAGCTTGGCGCTGCGGCGGACAGAAGAGGAGACCCAGTACTTC.

The chain combines TRBV7-9 with TRBJ1-5; D is perhaps TRBD1 (5 bases). The ends were cut back, 0 bases at V and 0 bases at J, with 12 bases in the middle. The V gene's germline CDR1 is SEHNR and CDR2 FQNEAQ (reference sequence). The CDR3 is 17 amino acids. CDR3: CASSLALKRGSNQPQHF. The CDR3 DNA reads TGTGCCAGCAGCTTAGCGCTAAAAAGGGGTAGCAATCAGCCCCAGCATTTT. The entire variable domain, with the rest obtained from reference TRBV7-9 and TRBJ1-5, is as follows: DTGVSQNPRHKITKRGQNVTFRCDPISEHNRLYWYRQTLGQGPEFLTYFQNEAQLEKSRLLSDRFSAERPKGSFSTLEIQRTEQGDSAMYLCASSLALKRGSNQPQHFGDGTRLSIL.

This chain joins TRBV27 and TRBJ2-1, with D possibly matching TRBD2 (5 bases). CDR1 MNHEY and CDR2 SMNVEV come from the germline V gene (reference sequence). The ends were cut back, 7 bases at V and 0 bases at J, with 13 bases in the middle. There are 15 residues in the CDR3. CDR3: CASNPTGSSYNEQFF. DNA for the CDR3: TGTGCCAGCAATCCAACGGGAAGCTCCTACAATGAGCAGTTCTTC.

The count of this clone is one. CDR3 nucleotides: TGTGCCAGCTCACTCGGCGGTAGCGGGAGCAATGAGCAGTTCTTC. Amino acids: CASSLGGSGSNEQFF. This chain links TRBV18 with TRBJ2-1, with 9 bases fitting TRBD2. The germline V gene has CDR1 KGHSH and CDR2 LQKENI. The length of the CDR3 is 15 residues. After removal of 4 bases from V and 6 bases from J, the junction contained 7 bases not matched to a gene.

The chain couples TRBV7-3 to TRBJ2-1; the D gene is possibly TRBD1 (6 bases). V lost 0 bases to trimming and J lost 0 bases, with 15 bases between them. CDR1 and CDR2 from the germline V gene are SGHTA and FQGTGA. There are 18 residues in the CDR3. The CDR3 spells CASSLTQGHRSSYNEQFF. CDR3 coding DNA: TGTGCCAGCAGCTTAACGCAGGGACACCGGAGCTCCTACAATGAGCAGTTCTTC.

Remarks on this clone: At the DNA level, this CDR3 is encoded by other sequences in the same sample as well. The chain employs TRBV19 and TRBJ1-2; 8 nucleotides line up with TRBD1. The V and J ends lost 6 bases and 6 bases, in that order; junction bases with no gene match: 6. Germline V gene sequence: CDR1 LNHDA, CDR2 SQIVND (reference sequence). The CDR3 runs to 13 residues. The CDR3 coding sequence is TGTGCCAGTAGCACAGGACAGGGTAATGGCTACACCTTC. It is translated as CASSTGQGNGYTF.

The chain couples TRBV25-1 to TRBJ2-3, with 11 bases aligning to TRBD2. In germline, CDR1 is MGHDK, CDR2 SYGVNS. V was pared by 2 bases and J by 2 bases, with 3 bases of the junction left unmatched. CDR3 length equals 16 residues. As DNA, the CDR3 is TGTGCCAGCAGTGAAACTAGCGGGAGAGCCACAGATACGCAGTATTTT. Residues: CASSETSGRATDTQYF.

The V and J genes are TRBV18 and TRBJ2-3; the match to TRBD2 covers 10 bases. CDR3 length equals 14 residues. Per the germline V gene, CDR1 is KGHSH and CDR2 is LQKENI. With V trimmed by 4 bases and J by 8 bases, 6 bases remained unmatched. The CDR3 loop reads CASSQASGGRTQYF. CDR3 sequence (DNA): TGTGCCAGCTCACAGGCTAGCGGGGGCCGTACGCAGTATTTT.

In DNA, the CDR3 is TGTGCCAGCAGCCAAGATATAAGCGGGAGGGGAAATTATGAGCAGTTCTTC. This translates into CASSQDISGRGNYEQFF. V usage is TRBV3-1 (or the pseudogene TRBV3-2) and J usage is TRBJ2-1; 10 bases line up with TRBD2. The CDR3 has 17 residues. Germline lookup yields CDR1 LGHDT and CDR2 YNNKEL (reference sequence). V dropped 0 bases and J dropped 8; count of bases not matched to a gene: 10.

The rearrangement uses TRBV6-5 and TRBJ2-5; TRBD2 agrees at 10 bases. The V gene's germline CDR1 is MNHEY and CDR2 SVGAGI. This CDR3 has 16 amino acids. J lost 5 bases, V lost 0 bases, and 6 bases had no gene match. The CDR3 DNA reads as TGTGCCAGCAGTTACTCGACTAGCGGGTGGGTTGAGACCCAGTACTTC. Its protein is CASSYSTSGWVETQYF.